This T cell receptor (beta chain) was sequenced during a study of identical twins. This CDR3 is 16 amino acids long. CDR1 and CDR2 from the germline V gene are LNHDA and SQIVND (reference sequence). The V and J ends lost 0 bases and 5 bases respectively, with 16 bases between them. MiXCR was run by TCRdb on the 5' RACE reads, yielding one entry per CDR3 protein. This table holds roughly 500,000 distinct CDR3 sequences, approximately 22% found once. These data were also filed under a second study, of T cells expressing NK-cell markers. That work adds: Restriction of the sorted population to alpha-beta TCR T cells was achieved in several experiments with an anti-gamma-delta TCR antibody.

The V gene is TRBV19, the J gene TRBJ2-5; D possibly corresponds to TRBD2 (6 bases). This TCR was sampled from a woman aged 18-30 years in good health. Source material: CD4+ T cells sorted from blood. DNA of the CDR3: TGTGCCAGTAGTATAGATCTGAATGGCGGGGTTGAGACCCAGTACTTC. Encoded protein: CASSIDLNGGVETQYF. Using reference TRBV19 and TRBJ2-5 for the parts outside the CDR3, the full variable domain is DGGITQSPKYLFRKEGQNVTLSCEQNLNHDAMYWYRQDPGQGLRLIYYSQIVNDFQKGDIAEGYSVSREKKESFPLTVTSAQKNPTAFYLCASSIDLNGGVETQYFGPGTRLLVL.